This TCR beta chain was sequenced in a study of blood T cell repertoires in COVID-19. Study in general: Some COVID-19 samples were acute and others convalescent; all came from the United States, Italy and Spain.

Profiled with immunoSEQ multiplex PCR; TCRdb holds only in-frame clones, not every one. The sample lists hundreds of thousands of clones, roughly nine tenths occurring once. The CDR3 is 16 residues long. In germline, CDR1 is LGHDT, CDR2 YNNKEL (reference sequence). V trimming: 6 bases; J trimming: 5 bases; junction bases outside the gene matches: 7. This sequence was found in a woman in her 30s with COVID-19, enrolled during active disease. The chain has TRBV3-1 (or the pseudogene TRBV3-2) and TRBJ2-1; 13 bases are shared with TRBD2. The sample consisted of peripheral blood. Written as DNA, the CDR3 is TGTGCCAGCAGTGGGCCGGGACTAGCGGGACACAATGAGCAGTTCTTC. Translated: CASSGPGLAGHNEQFF.